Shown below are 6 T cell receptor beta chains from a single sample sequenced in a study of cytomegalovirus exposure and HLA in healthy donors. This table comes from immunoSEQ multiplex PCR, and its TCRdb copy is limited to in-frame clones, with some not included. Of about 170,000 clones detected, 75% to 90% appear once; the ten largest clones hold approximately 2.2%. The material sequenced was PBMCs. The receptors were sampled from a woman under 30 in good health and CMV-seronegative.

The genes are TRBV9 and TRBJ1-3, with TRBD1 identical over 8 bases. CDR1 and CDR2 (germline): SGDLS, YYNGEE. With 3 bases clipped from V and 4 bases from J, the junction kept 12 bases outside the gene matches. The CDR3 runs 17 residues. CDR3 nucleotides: TGTGCCAGCAGCGCCGGGACAGGCAGAGGGCTGGGAAACACCATATATTTT. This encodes CASSAGTGRGLGNTIYF.

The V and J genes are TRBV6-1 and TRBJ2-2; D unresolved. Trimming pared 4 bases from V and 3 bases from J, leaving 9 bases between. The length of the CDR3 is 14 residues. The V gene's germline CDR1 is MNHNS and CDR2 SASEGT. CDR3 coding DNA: TGTGCCAGCAGTGGTCAGGTACACACCGGGGAGCTGTTTTTT. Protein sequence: CASSGQVHTGELFF.

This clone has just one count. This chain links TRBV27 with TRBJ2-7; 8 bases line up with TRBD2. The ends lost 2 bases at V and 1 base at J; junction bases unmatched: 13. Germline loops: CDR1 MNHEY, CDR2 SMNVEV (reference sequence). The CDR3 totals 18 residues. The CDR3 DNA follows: TGTGCCAGCAGTTTAGTCGGGGGGGGACTAGTTCGATCCTACGAGCAGTACTTC. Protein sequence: CASSLVGGGLVRSYEQYF.

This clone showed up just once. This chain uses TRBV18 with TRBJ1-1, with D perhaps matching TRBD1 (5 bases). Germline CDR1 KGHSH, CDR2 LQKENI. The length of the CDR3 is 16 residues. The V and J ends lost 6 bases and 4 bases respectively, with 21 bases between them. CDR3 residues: CASSPPFGGQSTEAFF. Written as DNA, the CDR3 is TGTGCCAGCTCCCCTCCCTTCGGGGGTCAGTCCACTGAAGCTTTCTTT. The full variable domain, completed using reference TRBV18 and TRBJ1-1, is NAGVMQNPRHLVRRRGQEARLRCSPMKGHSHVYWYRQLPEEGLKFMVYLQKENIIDESGMPKERFSAEFPKEGPSILRIQQVVRGDSAAYFCASSPPFGGQSTEAFFGQGTRLTVV.

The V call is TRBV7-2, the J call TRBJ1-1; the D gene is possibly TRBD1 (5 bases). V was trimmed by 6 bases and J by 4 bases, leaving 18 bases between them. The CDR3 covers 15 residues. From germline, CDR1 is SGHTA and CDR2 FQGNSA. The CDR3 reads CASRNWGGGSTEAFF. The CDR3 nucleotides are TGTGCCAGCAGAAACTGGGGGGGAGGGAGCACTGAAGCTTTCTTT.

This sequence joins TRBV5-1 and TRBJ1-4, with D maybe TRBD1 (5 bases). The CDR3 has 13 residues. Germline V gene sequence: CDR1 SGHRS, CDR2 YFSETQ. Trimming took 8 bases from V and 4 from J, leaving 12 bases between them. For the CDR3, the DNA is TGCGCCAGTCGCGGGACCCTTAATGAAAAACTGTTTTTT. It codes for CASRGTLNEKLFF.